A single T cell receptor beta chain is shown here with its context. The CDR3 has 18 amino acids. The trim removed 4 bases at V and 0 bases at J, leaving 15 bases unmatched. The source of the sample is a study of blood T cell repertoires in COVID-19. Study background: There were acute and convalescent COVID-19 samples, and they came from the United States, Italy and Spain. From T cells, B-cell-depleted T cells, or PBMCs came the material, which was cDNA or gDNA.

The repertoire was sequenced with immunoSEQ multiplex PCR; TCRdb's copy has only in-frame clones and lacks some. The profile shows about 75,000 clones, roughly 78% of them singletons. Sample: peripheral blood. The chain recombines TRBV23-1 with TRBJ2-7; 7 bases fit TRBD2. TRBV23-1 is an open reading frame, and its role is uncertain. This sequence was found in an elderly woman with active or convalescent COVID-19. As DNA, the CDR3 is TGCGCCAGCAGTCCGCCTCCTCCGGGAGGAATCTACTCCTACGAGCAGTACTTC. It codes for CASSPPPPGGIYSYEQYF.